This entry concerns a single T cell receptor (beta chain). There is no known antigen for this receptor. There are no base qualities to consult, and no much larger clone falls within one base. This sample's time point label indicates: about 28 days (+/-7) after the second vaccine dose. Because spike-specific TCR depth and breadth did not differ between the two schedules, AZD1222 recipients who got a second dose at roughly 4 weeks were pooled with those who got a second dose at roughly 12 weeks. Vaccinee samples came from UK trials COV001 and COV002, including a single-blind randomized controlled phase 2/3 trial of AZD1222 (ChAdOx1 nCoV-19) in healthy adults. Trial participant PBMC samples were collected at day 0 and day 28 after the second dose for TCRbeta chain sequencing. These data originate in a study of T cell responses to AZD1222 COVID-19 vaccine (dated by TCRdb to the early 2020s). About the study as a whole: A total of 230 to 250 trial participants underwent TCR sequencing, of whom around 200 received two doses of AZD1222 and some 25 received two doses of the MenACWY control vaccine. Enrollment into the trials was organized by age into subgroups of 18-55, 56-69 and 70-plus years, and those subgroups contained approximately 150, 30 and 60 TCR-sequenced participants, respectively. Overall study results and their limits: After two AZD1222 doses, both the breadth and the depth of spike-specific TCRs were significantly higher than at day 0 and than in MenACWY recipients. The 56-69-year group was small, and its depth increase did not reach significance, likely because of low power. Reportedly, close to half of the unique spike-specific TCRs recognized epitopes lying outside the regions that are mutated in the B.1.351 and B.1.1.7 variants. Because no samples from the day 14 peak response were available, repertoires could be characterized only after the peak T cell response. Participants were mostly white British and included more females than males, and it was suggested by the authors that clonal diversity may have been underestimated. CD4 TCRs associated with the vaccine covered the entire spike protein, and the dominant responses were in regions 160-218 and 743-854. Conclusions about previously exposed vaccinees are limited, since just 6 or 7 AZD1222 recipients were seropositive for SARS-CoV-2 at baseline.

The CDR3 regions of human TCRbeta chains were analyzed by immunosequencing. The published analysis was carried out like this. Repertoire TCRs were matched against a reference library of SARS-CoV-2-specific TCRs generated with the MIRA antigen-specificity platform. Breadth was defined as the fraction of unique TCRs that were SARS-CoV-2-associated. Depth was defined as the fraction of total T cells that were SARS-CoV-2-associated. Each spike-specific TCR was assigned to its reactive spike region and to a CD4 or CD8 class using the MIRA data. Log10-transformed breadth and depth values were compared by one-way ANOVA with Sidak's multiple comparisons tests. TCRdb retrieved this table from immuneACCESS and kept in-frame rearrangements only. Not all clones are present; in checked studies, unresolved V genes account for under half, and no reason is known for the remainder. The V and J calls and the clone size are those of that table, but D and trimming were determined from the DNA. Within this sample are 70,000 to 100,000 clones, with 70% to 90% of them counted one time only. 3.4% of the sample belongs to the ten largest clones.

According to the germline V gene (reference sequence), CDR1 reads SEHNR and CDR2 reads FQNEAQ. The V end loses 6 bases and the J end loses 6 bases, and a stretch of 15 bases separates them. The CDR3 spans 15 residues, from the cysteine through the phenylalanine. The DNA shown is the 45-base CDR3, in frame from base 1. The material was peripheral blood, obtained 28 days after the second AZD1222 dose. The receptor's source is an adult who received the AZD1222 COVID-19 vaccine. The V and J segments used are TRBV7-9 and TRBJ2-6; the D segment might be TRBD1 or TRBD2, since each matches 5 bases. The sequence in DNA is TGTGCCAGCAGAGGGACCATCCGTAAGGCCAACGTCCTGACTTTC. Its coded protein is CASRGTIRKANVLTF.